Listed below are T cell receptor beta chains from one sample, sequenced in a study of read filtering for tumor transcriptome and immune sequencing. MiXCR, applied by TCRdb to the reads, yields one record per CDR3 protein. The sample carries approximately 59,000 distinct CDR3 sequences, approximately 13% recorded once. The sequenced material came from a population of CD138-negative cells sorted from bone marrow. All receptors come from a donor aged 40 or over with multiple myeloma. CDR3s include the opening cysteine and the closing phenylalanine or tryptophan. A D gene is named only where the DNA matches it firmly. Clone size appears in some rows only: once, few, many, or a class for an expanded clone.

>TRBV20-1|-|many|TRBJ2-1
CSARWQGLNNEQFF
TGCAGTGCTAGATGGCAGGGGTTGAACAATGAGCAGTTCTTC
>TRBV6-1|TRBD2|few|TRBJ2-7
CASSRSTMTSGEAYEQYF
TGTGCCAGCAGTAGATCAACCATGACTAGCGGGGAGGCCTACGAGCAGTACTTC
>TRBV30|TRBD2|many|TRBJ2-6
CARLAGAPSGANVLTF
TGTGCCCGCCTAGCGGGGGCCCCCTCTGGGGCCAACGTCCTGACTTTC
>TRBV5-4|-|many|TRBJ2-3
CASSPPGRATFSTDTQYF
TGTGCCAGCAGCCCACCGGGACGAGCAACTTTTAGCACAGATACGCAGTATTTT
>TRBV12-3/TRBV12-4|-|many|TRBJ1-5
CASSLAGREGQPQHF
TGTGCCAGCAGTTTAGCGGGCAGGGAGGGACAGCCCCAGCATTTT
>TRBV20-1|TRBD2|many|TRBJ2-7
CSAIKPGLDYEQYF
TGCAGTGCAATCAAACCGGGACTAGACTACGAGCAGTACTTC
>TRBV5-1|-|many|TRBJ2-2
CASSPRQRSNTGELFF
TGCGCCAGCAGCCCACGACAGCGATCGAACACCGGGGAGCTGTTTTTT
>TRBV19|TRBD1|-|TRBJ2-3
CASSGNRGVTDTQYF
TGTGCCAGTAGCGGGAACAGGGGAGTCACAGATACGCAGTATTTT
>TRBV5-5|TRBD1|many|TRBJ1-2
CASSLGDRSLYGYTF
TGTGCCAGCAGCTTAGGGGACAGGTCCCTCTATGGCTACACCTTC
>TRBV13|-|many|TRBJ2-7
CASSHQTDPGEQYF
TGTGCCAGCAGCCATCAGACCGACCCGGGCGAGCAGTACTTC
>TRBV4-1|-|many|TRBJ2-3
CASSPILGLGTDTQYF
TGCGCCAGCAGCCCCATCCTAGGTCTGGGGACAGATACGCAGTATTTT
>TRBV6-5|-|many|TRBJ2-1
CASSYGGKVFF
TGTGCCAGCAGTTACGGGGGGAAGGTTTTCTTC
>TRBV5-6|-|many|TRBJ1-1
CASSWKDSRNTEAFF
TGTGCCAGCAGCTGGAAGGACAGTCGGAACACTGAAGCTTTCTTT
>TRBV14|-|-|TRBJ1-4
CASSQGHGTDLFNEKLFF
TGTGCCAGCAGCCAAGGTCACGGGACCGATCTTTTTAATGAAAAACTGTTTTTT
>TRBV7-2|TRBD1|many|TRBJ2-2
CASSVSQGADTGELFF
TGTGCCAGCAGCGTGTCACAGGGGGCGGACACCGGGGAGCTGTTTTTT
>TRBV9|-|-|TRBJ2-7
CDSSSGHPARDEQYF
TGTGACAGCAGCTCGGGACACCCGGCAAGGGACGAGCAGTACTTC
>TRBV7-9|TRBD1|many|TRBJ2-5
CASSSLGQHQETQYF
TGTGCCAGCAGCTCCCTGGGACAGCACCAAGAGACCCAGTACTTC
>TRBV12-3/TRBV12-4|-|many|TRBJ1-1
CASSSPGNTEAFF
TGTGCCAGCAGTTCTCCGGGGAACACTGAAGCTTTCTTT
>TRBV29-1|-|many|TRBJ1-5
CSVDTGLNQPQHF
TGCAGCGTTGACACAGGGTTAAATCAGCCCCAGCATTTT
>TRBV6-1|-|few|TRBJ2-2
CASSDPRRGGETGELFF
TGTGCCAGCAGTGACCCCCGGCGGGGCGGGGAGACCGGGGAGCTGTTTTTT
>TRBV7-2|-|many|TRBJ2-5
CASSLLRGPQETQYF
TGTGCCAGCAGCTTATTGCGTGGCCCCCAAGAGACCCAGTACTTC
>TRBV7-3|TRBD1|many|TRBJ2-7
CASSLGTGSSYEQYF
TGTGCCAGCAGCTTAGGGACAGGGAGCTCCTACGAGCAGTACTTC
>TRBV11-1|TRBD2|many|TRBJ2-1
CASSLRLAGGHLYNEQFF
TGTGCCAGCAGCTTACGACTAGCGGGGGGGCACCTTTACAATGAGCAGTTCTTC
>TRBV3-1|-|many|TRBJ2-2
CASSPRSNTGELFF
TGTGCCAGCAGCCCCCGGTCCAACACCGGGGAGCTGTTTTTT
>TRBV28|TRBD1|many|TRBJ1-5
CASSLIQGAVQPQHF
TGTGCCAGCAGTCTGATACAGGGGGCAGTCCAGCCCCAGCATTTT
>TRBV5-1|TRBD1|many|TRBJ2-7
CASSSGQGAHEQYF
TGCGCCAGCAGCTCGGGACAGGGGGCGCACGAGCAGTACTTC
>TRBV19|TRBD2|many|TRBJ2-5
CASREELAGMETQYF
TGTGCCAGTAGGGAAGAACTAGCGGGGATGGAGACCCAGTACTTC
>TRBV11-2|TRBD1|many|TRBJ2-3
CASSSTGRGTDTQYF
TGTGCCAGCAGCTCAACGGGCAGGGGGACAGATACGCAGTATTTT
>TRBV5-1|TRBD1|many|TRBJ1-2
CASSLKTGGIVGYTF
TGCGCCAGCAGCCTAAAGACAGGGGGAATTGTTGGCTACACCTTC
>TRBV20-1|TRBD2|few|TRBJ2-1
CSALGLAGIYDEQFF
TGCAGTGCCTTGGGACTAGCGGGGATCTACGATGAGCAGTTCTTC
>TRBV20-1|-|many|TRBJ1-5
CSASGRGYSNQPQHF
TGCAGTGCTAGTGGGCGGGGGTATAGCAATCAGCCCCAGCATTTT
>TRBV19|TRBD2|-|TRBJ2-3
CATAGGVADTQYF
TGTGCCACAGCTGGGGGGGTAGCAGATACGCAGTATTTT
>TRBV5-4|TRBD1|many|TRBJ2-1
CASSLTRQGHEQFF
TGTGCCAGCAGCCTGACGAGACAGGGACATGAGCAGTTCTTC
>TRBV7-9|-|-|TRBJ1-3
CASTPWVGGNTIYF
TGTGCCAGCACCCCTTGGGTCGGGGGAAACACCATATATTTT
>TRBV11-3|-|many|TRBJ2-7
CASSFRERSYEQYF
TGTGCCAGCAGCTTCCGGGAGCGAAGCTACGAGCAGTACTTC
>TRBV5-1|-|many|TRBJ1-5
CASTSLPGNQPQHF
TGCGCCAGCACCAGCCTCCCGGGCAATCAGCCCCAGCATTTT
>TRBV7-3|-|many|TRBJ2-5
CASSQRQAETQYF
TGTGCCAGCAGCCAAAGGCAGGCGGAGACCCAGTACTTC
>TRBV7-6|TRBD1|many|TRBJ2-2
CASSSRDSQPPGELFF
TGTGCCAGCAGCTCCAGGGACAGCCAGCCCCCCGGGGAGCTGTTTTTT
>TRBV28|TRBD2|many|TRBJ2-5
CASYFSGEETQYF
TGTGCCAGCTATTTTAGCGGGGAAGAGACCCAGTACTTC
>TRBV20-1|-|few|TRBJ1-1
CSAVYGGLFTESFF
TGCAGTGCTGTTTATGGAGGATTGTTCACTGAATCTTTCTTT
>TRBV6-6|-|once|TRBJ1-5
CASSGTGYTNQPQHF
TGTGCCAGCAGTGGAACAGGCTACACTAATCAGCCCCAGCATTTT
>TRBV6-2/TRBV6-3|-|-|TRBJ1-1
CASSYSSALGTEAFF
TGTGCCAGCAGTTACTCGTCTGCCCTGGGCACTGAAGCTTTCTTT
>TRBV3-1|TRBD1|many|TRBJ2-1
CASHGQGRRNEQFF
TGTGCCAGCCATGGACAGGGAAGACGCAATGAGCAGTTCTTC